Listed below are T cell receptor beta chains from one sample, sequenced in a study of T cell clusters in autoimmune cytopenias. For each CDR3 protein, TCRdb gives one entry from its re-call of the multiplex PCR reads, without DNA. Listed are 1,500 to 2,500 distinct CDR3 sequences; about 29% falls within the top ten. The sample consisted of peripheral blood. These TCRs come from a human donor with an autoimmune cytopenia or autoimmune hepatitis (not recorded which). The CDR3 runs from the conserved cysteine through the conserved F or W. Fields, in order: J gene, clone size, V gene, CDR3 protein. Only some rows state a clone size, as once, few, many or a class for expanded clones.

j_gene: TRBJ2-1
abundance: medium-sized
v_gene: TRBV18
CDR3aa: CASSPVNGRDHEQFF

j_gene: TRBJ1-4
abundance: .
v_gene: TRBV27
CDR3aa: CASSLGQGDSDEKLFF

j_gene: TRBJ2-1
abundance: medium-sized
v_gene: TRBV27
CDR3aa: CASSWVTSGYNEQFF

j_gene: TRBJ1-2
abundance: .
v_gene: TRBV28
CDR3aa: CASSLGQGPYGYTF

j_gene: TRBJ1-2
abundance: .
v_gene: TRBV27
CDR3aa: CASSFRTGGFYGYTF

j_gene: TRBJ2-1
abundance: medium-sized
v_gene: TRBV6-5
CDR3aa: CASTPITSGSNEQFF

j_gene: TRBJ2-1
abundance: medium-sized
v_gene: TRBV27
CDR3aa: CASSPLAYNEQFF

j_gene: TRBJ1-6
abundance: medium-sized
v_gene: TRBV6-5
CDR3aa: CASRAGGDGSPLHF

j_gene: TRBJ1-4
abundance: medium-sized
v_gene: TRBV19
CDR3aa: CASSPNRGQGEKLFF

j_gene: TRBJ2-1
abundance: medium-sized
v_gene: TRBV7-2
CDR3aa: CARRREWAYYNEQFF

j_gene: TRBJ1-1
abundance: medium-sized
v_gene: TRBV13
CDR3aa: CASSLSGQGDTEAFF

j_gene: TRBJ2-7
abundance: medium-sized
v_gene: TRBV7-9
CDR3aa: CASSLDAGRSSYEQYF

j_gene: TRBJ1-5
abundance: medium-sized
v_gene: TRBV18
CDR3aa: CASSPNEGTNQPQHF

j_gene: TRBJ1-2
abundance: medium-sized
v_gene: TRBV5-6
CDR3aa: CASRLSTGIHGYTF

j_gene: TRBJ1-2
abundance: medium-sized
v_gene: TRBV5-4
CDR3aa: CASSLGTGVDYGYTF

j_gene: TRBJ1-2
abundance: medium-sized
v_gene: TRBV28
CDR3aa: CASSLRQDYGYTF

j_gene: TRBJ1-5
abundance: .
v_gene: TRBV6-1
CDR3aa: CTSSHRGQPQHF

j_gene: TRBJ1-2
abundance: medium-sized
v_gene: TRBV6-6
CDR3aa: CASSYSADTGGYTF

j_gene: TRBJ2-7
abundance: medium-sized
v_gene: TRBV14
CDR3aa: CASSLSGFYEQYF

j_gene: TRBJ1-1
abundance: medium-sized
v_gene: TRBV19
CDR3aa: CASTHPRGSTEAFF

j_gene: TRBJ1-1
abundance: medium-sized
v_gene: TRBV6-5
CDR3aa: CASSYEGGRGLNTEAFF

j_gene: TRBJ2-5
abundance: medium-sized
v_gene: TRBV12-3/TRBV12-4
CDR3aa: CASSFMETQYF

j_gene: TRBJ1-6
abundance: .
v_gene: TRBV7-2
CDR3aa: CASSFRQGDNSPLHF

j_gene: TRBJ1-5
abundance: .
v_gene: TRBV12-3/TRBV12-4
CDR3aa: CASSPRTATKGSNQPQHF

j_gene: TRBJ2-5
abundance: medium-sized
v_gene: TRBV6-5
CDR3aa: CASSQTSARETQYF

j_gene: TRBJ2-1
abundance: .
v_gene: TRBV5-6
CDR3aa: CASSKGVAGDNKQFF

j_gene: TRBJ2-1
abundance: medium-sized
v_gene: TRBV19
CDR3aa: CASSIELAGEQFF

j_gene: TRBJ2-1
abundance: medium-sized
v_gene: TRBV7-9
CDR3aa: CASSLVQSRWDEQFF

j_gene: TRBJ2-3
abundance: .
v_gene: TRBV5-5
CDR3aa: CASSADRVTDTQYF

j_gene: TRBJ2-3
abundance: medium-sized
v_gene: TRBV6-2/TRBV6-3
CDR3aa: CASFSATTDTQYF